The 25 T cell receptor beta chains in this list originate from one sample, sequenced in a study of radiotherapy plus CTLA-4 blockade in lung cancer. This table comes from immunoSEQ multiplex PCR, and its TCRdb copy is limited to in-frame clones, with some not included. This table holds approximately 76,000 clones, around 81% found once. The sequencing used peripheral blood, collected from a patient treated with radiotherapy plus ipilimumab. The source of these receptors is a human donor with non-small cell lung cancer who had a partial response to radiotherapy plus ipilimumab. Some clones in this sample may be carry-over from other donors' samples.

The chain links TRBV11-3 to TRBJ2-1; tentatively, D is TRBD1 (5 bases). The CDR3 has 17 residues. In germline, CDR1 is SGHNT, CDR2 YENEEA. With 5 bases removed from V and 2 bases from J, the gap between germline ends came to 19 bases. The CDR3 nucleotides are TGTGCCAGCAGCCACCCCCGCGGCCAGGGTCCCTACAATGAGCAGTTCTTC. It codes for CASSHPRGQGPYNEQFF.

The gene calls are TRBV18 and TRBJ2-7, with D perhaps matching TRBD1 (5 bases). This CDR3 has 13 residues. Trimming removed 0 bases at V and 3 bases at J, with 6 bases between. Germline CDR1 and CDR2: KGHSH and LQKENI. The CDR3 loop reads CASSPPTVYEQYF. The CDR3 DNA follows: TGTGCCAGCTCACCACCGACAGTCTACGAGCAGTACTTC.

V gene TRBV6-5 combines with J gene TRBJ2-7; 7 bases map to TRBD1. V dropped 7 bases and J dropped 4; count of bases not matched to a gene: 13. This CDR3 comprises 15 residues. Germline-derived CDR1 and CDR2 are MNHEY and SVGAGI. CDR3 sequence: CASTRNRGIPYEQYF. The DNA of the CDR3 is TGTGCCAGCACCCGGAACAGGGGAATCCCGTACGAGCAGTACTTC.

V usage is TRBV29-1 and J usage is TRBJ2-1; D ambiguous. The ends were cut back, 0 bases at V and 7 bases at J, with 7 bases in the middle. Per the germline V gene, CDR1 is SQVTM and CDR2 is ANQGSEA. The CDR3 is 12 amino acids. The CDR3 reads CSVEELLNEQFF. The CDR3 DNA follows: TGCAGCGTTGAAGAACTGCTAAATGAGCAGTTCTTC.

This clone was observed once. The CDR3 region has the DNA TGTGCCAGCAGCCAGAGCGGGGGATCTGGGACAGATACGCAGTATTTT. It encodes CASSQSGGSGTDTQYF. This chain joins TRBV7-7 and TRBJ2-3; 8 nucleotides match TRBD2. Germline trimming cut 5 bases from V and 3 bases from J; bases unmatched to any gene: 10. This CDR3 is built from 16 residues. Germline CDR1 reads SSHAT; CDR2 reads FNYEAQ (reference sequence).

This clone came up once. The rearrangement uses TRBV5-1 and TRBJ2-3; 9 bases are shared with TRBD2. Germline lookup yields CDR1 SGHRS and CDR2 YFSETQ. The ends lost 1 base at V and 3 bases at J; junction bases unmatched: 3. The CDR3 length is 15 residues. CDR3 loop: CASSLSGGLTDTQYF. The CDR3 coding sequence is TGCGCCAGCAGCTTGAGCGGGGGGTTGACAGATACGCAGTATTTT.

V gene TRBV27 combines with J gene TRBJ1-5; TRBD1 matches 8 bases. This CDR3 is built from 16 residues. V shed 5 bases and J 2 bases; nucleotides not matched to a gene: 8. CDR1 is MNHEY and CDR2 is SMNVEV in the germline V gene (reference sequence). The chain's CDR3 is CASSLRWGQGNQPQHF. The CDR3 DNA reads TGTGCCAGCAGTCTTAGGTGGGGACAGGGCAATCAGCCCCAGCATTTT.

The chain is built from TRBV19 and TRBJ1-6; 8 nucleotides agree with TRBD1. Per the germline V gene, CDR1 is LNHDA and CDR2 is SQIVND (reference sequence). The V gene end was trimmed by 5 bases and the J gene end by 9 bases; junction bases not matched to a gene: 9. The CDR3 spans 15 residues. CDR3 amino acids: CASSSNQGASSPLHF. As DNA, the CDR3 is TGTGCCAGTAGTTCAAATCAGGGGGCTAGTTCACCCCTCCACTTT.

The chain couples TRBV7-2 to TRBJ1-2; D unclear. Trimming removed 6 bases at V and 8 bases at J, with 19 bases between. The CDR3 has 14 residues. Germline values: CDR1 SGHTA, CDR2 FQGNSA. The CDR3 nucleotides are TGTGCCAGCAGTAACAGAGGGCCAGAGGGCGGCTACACCTTC. Its translation: CASSNRGPEGGYTF.

The rearrangement links TRBV15 to TRBJ2-7, with TRBD2 matching over 10 bases. The CDR3 contains 15 residues. Trimming cost V 1 base and J 6 bases; bases outside gene matches: 6. CDR1 is LNHNV, CDR2 YYDKDF, per germline (reference sequence). In DNA form, the CDR3 reads TGTGCCACCAGCAGAGGCAGCGGGAGGGCCCCCGAGCAGTACTTC. Translated: CATSRGSGRAPEQYF. The variable domain in full, with the rest retrieved from reference TRBV15 and TRBJ2-7, is DAMVIQNPRYQVTQFGKPVTLSCSQTLNHNVMYWYQQKSSQAPKLLFHYYDKDFNNEADTPDNFQSRRPNTSFCFLDIRSPGLGDTAMYLCATSRGSGRAPEQYFGPGTRLTVT.

The chain has TRBV7-3 and TRBJ2-7; 8 nucleotides agree with TRBD2. The CDR3 is 15 amino acids. Germline V lookup: CDR1 SGHTA, CDR2 FQGTGA. The V and J ends lost 6 bases and 0 bases, in that order; junction bases with no gene match: 7. The CDR3 protein is CASRLPSGSSYEQYF. As DNA, the CDR3 is TGTGCCAGCAGGCTTCCAAGCGGGAGCTCCTACGAGCAGTACTTC. Supplemented by reference TRBV7-3 and TRBJ2-7, the full variable domain reads GAGVSQTPSNKVTEKGKYVELRCDPISGHTALYWYRQSLGQGPEFLIYFQGTGAADDSGLPNDRFFAVRPEGSVSTLKIQRTERGDSAVYLCASRLPSGSSYEQYFGPGTRLTVT.

V gene TRBV11-2 combines with J gene TRBJ1-1; possibly TRBD1 for D (5 bases). V gave up 5 bases and J gave up 10 bases, with 17 bases separating them. The CDR3 consists of 13 residues. The germline CDR1 and CDR2 sequences are SGHAT and FQNNGV. In DNA, the CDR3 is TGTGCCAGCAGCCCAGTGGGGGGTAGGGTAGCTTTCTTT. It encodes CASSPVGGRVAFF.

The chain links TRBV7-8 to TRBJ1-6, with a tentative D call TRBD1 (6 bases). This CDR3 region has 15 residues. V was pared by 1 base and J by 8 bases, with 12 bases between. CDR1 SGHVS and CDR2 FQNEAQ come from the germline V gene. The CDR3 protein is CASSLGGGRDSPLHF. The CDR3 DNA follows: TGTGCCAGCAGCTTAGGAGGGGGTCGGGATTCACCCCTCCACTTT.

The chain joins TRBV28 to TRBJ1-4; D remains unclear. The germline CDR1 and CDR2 sequences are MDHEN and SYDVKM. The V end lost 6 bases, the J end lost 8 bases, and 19 bases lay between the germline ends. The CDR3 is 15 amino acids. CDR3 residues: CASSRGSHLMEKLFF. DNA for the CDR3: TGTGCCAGCAGCCGAGGGAGTCACTTAATGGAAAAACTGTTTTTT.

The chain links TRBV5-1 to TRBJ2-5, with 9 positions matching TRBD2. V shed 2 bases, J shed 7 bases, and the junction held 9 bases outside the gene matches. CDR1 and CDR2 from the germline V gene are SGHRS and YFSETQ. CDR3 length equals 15 residues. The CDR3 here is CASSLQYSGGGTQYF. CDR3 nucleotide sequence: TGCGCCAGCAGCTTACAATATAGCGGGGGCGGGACCCAGTACTTC. Variable domain in full (rest from reference TRBV5-1 and TRBJ2-5): KAGVTQTPRYLIKTRGQQVTLSCSPISGHRSVSWYQQTPGQGLQFLFEYFSETQRNKGNFPGRFSGRQFSNSRSEMNVSTLELGDSALYLCASSLQYSGGGTQYFGPGTRLLVL.

J is TRBJ2-2 and V is TRBV5-1, with 7 bases aligning to TRBD1. Trimming at V came to 0 bases and at J to 5 bases, leaving 7 bases not matched to a gene. CDR3 size: 16 residues. CDR1 SGHRS and CDR2 YFSETQ come from the germline V gene. CDR3 residues: CASSLVPGGDTGELFF. As DNA, the CDR3 is TGCGCCAGCAGCTTGGTTCCAGGGGGTGATACCGGGGAGCTGTTTTTT.

J is TRBJ1-1 and V is TRBV7-2, with a possible D match to TRBD1 (5 bases). The CDR3 extends over 14 amino acids. Trimming pared 5 bases from V and 4 bases from J, leaving 14 bases between. Per the germline V gene, CDR1 is SGHTA and CDR2 is FQGNSA. The CDR3 spells CASSISGGTTEAFF. In DNA, the CDR3 is TGTGCCAGCAGCATATCGGGGGGTACCACTGAAGCTTTCTTT.

The genes are TRBV7-3 and TRBJ1-4, with D tentatively TRBD1 (6 bases). The CDR3 loop spans 16 amino acids. The V gene's germline CDR1 is SGHTA and CDR2 FQGTGA. Trimming pared 9 bases from V and 4 bases from J, leaving 21 bases between. Written as DNA, the CDR3 is TGTGCCAGAGCCGCCATCCCCAGGGGCGGTAATGAAAAACTGTTTTTT. It translates to CARAAIPRGGNEKLFF.

The V and J genes are TRBV5-1 and TRBJ1-6; 7 positions match TRBD1. Per germline, CDR1 SGHRS and CDR2 YFSETQ. The V gene end was trimmed by 7 bases and the J gene end by 0 bases; junction bases not matched to a gene: 7. This CDR3 comprises 16 residues. The CDR3 reads CASQTGLGSYNSPLHF. The CDR3 nucleotides read TGCGCCAGCCAGACAGGGCTTGGCTCCTATAATTCACCCCTCCACTTT.

The J gene is TRBJ2-1, the V gene TRBV23-1, with 7 bases aligning to TRBD1. TRBV23-1 qualifies as an ORF whose function is uncertain. This CDR3 has 16 amino acids. V was pared by 3 bases and J by 3 bases, with 8 bases of the junction left unmatched. CDR3 protein: CASSQVDRKDYNEQFF. DNA for the CDR3: TGCGCCAGCAGTCAGGTGGACAGGAAAGACTACAATGAGCAGTTCTTC.

The chain is built from TRBV6-5 and TRBJ1-5; 8 bases align to TRBD1. The CDR3 runs 13 residues. CDR1 and CDR2 from the germline V gene are MNHEY and SVGAGI. With V trimmed by 5 bases and J by 4 bases, 1 base remained unmatched. This chain's CDR3 is CASSGTGNQPQHF. CDR3 DNA sequence: TGTGCCAGCAGTGGGACAGGTAATCAGCCCCAGCATTTT.

This chain joins TRBV7-2 and TRBJ2-1; D unclear. Germline CDR1 reads SGHTA; CDR2 reads FQGNSA. Trimming pared 3 bases from V and 4 bases from J, leaving 7 bases between. CDR3 length: 13 residues. CDR3 in amino acids: CASSFALYNEQFF. DNA for the CDR3: TGTGCCAGCAGCTTCGCGCTGTACAATGAGCAGTTCTTC.

The rearrangement joins TRBV28 to TRBJ2-1; a possible D gene is TRBD1 (6 bases). CDR1 MDHEN and CDR2 SYDVKM come from the germline V gene. CDR3 length: 12 amino acids. The germline V and J ends were trimmed by 3 bases and 8 bases, with 8 bases remaining between them. The CDR3 region is CASSLQGYEQFF. In DNA, the CDR3 is TGTGCCAGCAGTTTGCAGGGGTATGAGCAGTTCTTC.

This clone has only a few counts. The chain uses TRBV7-9 and TRBJ1-4; D is ambiguous. This CDR3 region has 14 residues. Germline assignment: CDR1 SEHNR and CDR2 FQNEAQ (reference sequence). Trimming left V 5 bases short and J 12 bases short, with 19 bases between. The CDR3 DNA is TGTGCCAGCAGCCTGGCCTCCCACCCGGAGCAACTGTTTTTT. Protein: CASSLASHPEQLFF. Together with reference TRBV7-9 and TRBJ1-4, the CDR3 gives the full variable domain: DTGVSQNPRHKITKRGQNVTFRCDPISEHNRLYWYRQTLGQGPEFLTYFQNEAQLEKSRLLSDRFSAERPKGSFSTLEIQRTEQGDSAMYLCASSLASHPEQLFFGSGTQLSVL.

This sequence joins TRBV30 and TRBJ1-2, with D possibly being TRBD1 (5 bases). The CDR3 has 13 amino acids. The germline V gene has CDR1 GTSNPN and CDR2 SVGIG (reference sequence). Trimming pared 0 bases from V and 4 bases from J, leaving 9 bases between. The CDR3 DNA sequence: TGTGCCTGGAGTGTAGATCAGGGCTATGGCTACACCTTC. Protein sequence: CAWSVDQGYGYTF.